The 22 T cell receptor beta chains below were found in one sample sequenced in a study of metastatic and nonmetastatic thyroid tumors. With MiXCR, TCRdb called clones anew from the PCR reads. The sample holds under 30,000 clones, more than 20% seen once. There were no patients who had received any treatment before thyroid surgery. The sequenced sample was blood. The receptors come from a female donor with papillary thyroid cancer or a benign thyroid nodule (not recorded which). Some clones in this sample may be carry-over from other donors' samples.

This clone was seen more than once but under ten times. The chain couples TRBV7-2 to TRBJ1-6; the match to TRBD1 covers 8 bases. With V trimmed by 0 bases and J by 0 bases, 7 bases remained unmatched. Germline CDR1 is SGHTA and CDR2 is FQGNSA. The CDR3 sequence is 19 residues long. CDR3 amino acids: CASSLAQDRGDSYNSPLHF. CDR3 DNA: TGTGCCAGCAGCTTAGCCCAAGACAGGGGAGACTCCTATAATTCACCCCTCCACTTT.

This clone occurred a few times. The chain uses TRBV7-2 and TRBJ2-7, with TRBD2 matching over 8 bases. After removal of 7 bases from V and 4 bases from J, the junction contained 9 bases not matched to a gene. The CDR3 extends over 14 amino acids. Germline CDR1 and CDR2: SGHTA and FQGNSA. The CDR3 region is CASTRGLAGYEQYF. The CDR3 bases are TGTGCCAGCACACGCGGACTAGCCGGTTACGAGCAGTACTTC.

This clone was detected only a few times. The chain uses TRBV12-3 or TRBV12-4 and TRBJ1-2; D gene uncertain. The ends were cut back, 3 bases at V and 4 bases at J, with 12 bases in the middle. The CDR3 runs to 14 residues. This CDR3 is CASSLNNAGYGYTF. CDR3 nucleotides: TGTGCCAGCAGTTTGAACAACGCGGGCTATGGCTACACCTTC.

This clone occurred many times. V is TRBV5-1 and J is TRBJ2-5, with 8 nucleotides matching TRBD1. The length of the CDR3 is 14 residues. The V segment lost 7 bases and the J segment 5 bases; nucleotides outside the gene matches: 10. Germline V gene sequence: CDR1 SGHRS, CDR2 YFSETQ. CDR3 protein: CASGYRTGTETQYF. The CDR3 DNA is TGCGCCAGCGGCTATAGGACAGGGACGGAGACCCAGTACTTC.

The chain combines TRBV6-6 with TRBJ2-6; TRBD1 matches at 8 bases. The trim removed 7 bases at V and 2 bases at J, leaving 13 bases unmatched. The CDR3 runs 18 residues. From germline, CDR1 is MNHNY and CDR2 SVGAGI (reference sequence). CDR3 amino acids: CASTLRGQGCPGANVLTF. The CDR3 DNA is TGTGCCAGCACTCTCAGGGGGCAGGGGTGCCCTGGGGCCAACGTCCTGACTTTC.

In this sample, this clone turned up a few times. This chain uses TRBV12-5 with TRBJ2-1, with D possibly matching TRBD1 (6 bases). This CDR3 has 15 amino acids. V was trimmed by 6 bases and J by 1 base, leaving 13 bases between them. Germline V gene sequence: CDR1 LGHNT, CDR2 FRNRAP. CDR3 DNA sequence: TGTGCTAGTGGCGTACAGCAGGGGTCCTACAATGAGCAGTTCTTC. This gives the protein CASGVQQGSYNEQFF.

In its sample, this clone was seen a few times. This chain uses TRBV5-1 with TRBJ2-1; tentatively, D is TRBD1 (6 bases). With 0 bases removed from V and 9 bases from J, the gap between germline ends came to 13 bases. CDR1 and CDR2 from the germline V gene are SGHRS and YFSETQ. The CDR3 runs 14 residues. Here the CDR3 reads CASSLENQGTEQFF. The CDR3 region has the DNA TGCGCCAGCAGCTTGGAAAACCAGGGGACTGAGCAGTTCTTC.

This clone came up many times. The chain combines TRBV5-1 with TRBJ1-2; 8 nucleotides line up with TRBD1. V was clipped by 1 base and J by 8 bases; unmatched bases: 10. CDR3 length: 15 amino acids. Germline CDR1 is SGHRS and CDR2 is YFSETQ. In DNA form, the CDR3 reads TGCGCCAGCAGCTTGACCGGGACAGGCATCCGAGGCTACACCTTC. Translated, it gives CASSLTGTGIRGYTF.

Concerning this clone itself: Being one base from a much bigger clone, this may be a read error. The V call is TRBV9, the J call TRBJ2-1; 7 bases are shared with TRBD2. The CDR3 sequence is 14 residues long. V trimming: 1 base; J trimming: 9 bases; junction bases outside the gene matches: 7. The germline CDR1 and CDR2 sequences are SGDLS and YYNGEE. The chain's CDR3 is CASSVCAGDSEQFF. The CDR3 DNA reads TGTGCCAGCAGCGTATGTGCGGGAGACAGTGAGCAGTTCTTC.

This clone was seen ten or more times. V is TRBV19 and J is TRBJ1-2, with D unclear. This CDR3 region has 12 residues. Germline V lookup: CDR1 LNHDA, CDR2 SQIVND (reference sequence). Trimming left V 8 bases short and J 8 bases short, with 15 bases between. The CDR3 region has the DNA TGTGCCAGTGGACGGGCCCCGGGGGGCTACACCTTC. As protein: CASGRAPGGYTF. Full variable domain (missing parts from reference TRBV19 and TRBJ1-2): DGGITQSPKYLFRKEGQNVTLSCEQNLNHDAMYWYRQDPGQGLRLIYYSQIVNDFQKGDIAEGYSVSREKKESFPLTVTSAQKNPTAFYLCASGRAPGGYTFGSGTRLTVV.

The chain couples TRBV28 to TRBJ1-1; unclear D gene. Trimming removed 6 bases at V and 2 bases at J, with 13 bases between. Germline lookup yields CDR1 MDHEN and CDR2 SYDVKM. This CDR3 is built from 14 residues. The CDR3 here is CASSDGWINTEAFF. The CDR3 DNA reads as TGTGCCAGCAGCGACGGCTGGATCAACACTGAAGCTTTCTTT.

This clone has ten or more counts. As DNA, the CDR3 is TGCGCCAGCAGCCAAGGGAGCAGGGGGCAGGGCTATAATTCACCCCTCCACTTT. Amino acid sequence: CASSQGSRGQGYNSPLHF. The chain is built from TRBV4-1 and TRBJ1-6; 8 positions match TRBD1. With 1 base clipped from V and 3 bases from J, the junction kept 8 bases outside the gene matches. This CDR3 is 18 amino acids long. Germline assignment: CDR1 MGHRA and CDR2 YSYEKL.

This clone was recorded many times. The V and J genes are TRBV19 and TRBJ2-4, with 8 bases matching TRBD2. V lost 7 bases and J lost 3; bases outside the gene matches: 11. The CDR3 runs to 16 residues. Germline V gene lookup returns CDR1 LNHDA and CDR2 SQIVND (reference sequence). Here the CDR3 reads CASTLPGGAGKNIQYF. The CDR3 bases are TGTGCCAGTACCCTCCCGGGAGGGGCGGGCAAAAACATTCAGTACTTC.

This clone was seen repeatedly, ten times or more. The genes are TRBV2 and TRBJ1-2; D is unresolved. This CDR3 has 12 residues. CDR1 and CDR2 (germline): SNHLY, FYNNEI. The V end was cut by 2 bases, the J end by 3 bases, with 4 bases between. CDR3 region: CASSERDYGYTF. DNA for the CDR3: TGTGCCAGCAGTGAACGGGACTATGGCTACACCTTC. The whole variable domain, filled in from reference TRBV2 and TRBJ1-2, reads EPEVTQTPSHQVTQMGQEVILRCVPISNHLYFYWYRQILGQKVEFLVSFYNNEISEKSEIFDDQFSVERPDGSNFTLKIRSTKLEDSAMYFCASSERDYGYTFGSGTRLTVV.

This clone was picked up a small number of times. This rearrangement joins TRBV11-1 to TRBJ2-1; 7 positions match TRBD2. The CDR3 spans 15 residues. Germline lookup yields CDR1 SGHAT and CDR2 FQDESV (reference sequence). Trimming at V came to 5 bases and at J to 4 bases, leaving 8 bases not matched to a gene. The CDR3 here is CASSPSSGEYNEQFF. As DNA, the CDR3 is TGTGCCAGCAGCCCATCCAGCGGGGAGTACAATGAGCAGTTCTTC.

The chain carries TRBV12-3 or TRBV12-4 and TRBJ1-5, with a tentative D call TRBD1 (6 bases). Trimming cost V 4 bases and J 2 bases, with 12 bases left between them. This CDR3 comprises 15 residues. The CDR3 loop is CASSSQGFGNQPQHF. CDR3 nucleotides: TGTGCCAGCAGTTCCCAGGGGTTCGGCAATCAGCCCCAGCATTTT.

This clone turned up a few times. V is TRBV6-5 and J is TRBJ2-7; TRBD1 matches 7 bases. The CDR3 loop spans 15 amino acids. Trimming cost V 2 bases and J 0 bases; bases outside gene matches: 4. Looked up from germline, CDR1 is MNHEY and CDR2 is SVGAGI. The CDR3 coding sequence is TGTGCCAGCAGTTACACAGGGGCCTCCTCCTACGAGCAGTACTTC. It is translated as CASSYTGASSYEQYF.

Many counts were recorded for this clone. This rearrangement joins TRBV6-1 to TRBJ1-6; D gene unclear. V was trimmed by 6 bases and J by 5 bases, leaving 14 bases between them. The germline V gene encodes CDR1 MNHNS and CDR2 SASEGT. The CDR3 has 15 amino acids. The CDR3 sequence: CASSRGSTNNSPLHF. CDR3 nucleotide sequence: TGTGCCAGCAGCCGCGGAAGTACAAATAATTCACCCCTCCACTTT.

In its sample, this clone was seen once. The genes are TRBV7-2 and TRBJ2-7; D gene uncertain. Looked up from germline, CDR1 is SGHTA and CDR2 is FQGNSA. Trimming took off 7 bases at V and 6 bases at J, with 13 bases between the two ends. The CDR3 totals 12 residues. CDR3 sequence (DNA): TGTGCCAGCAATTTCTCTCTGGGCGAGCAGTACTTC. Amino acids: CASNFSLGEQYF.

This clone occurred many times. The rearrangement links TRBV29-1 to TRBJ2-7, with D uncertain. The V gene lost 4 bases and the J gene lost 7 bases, with 14 bases spanning the gap. This CDR3 comprises 12 residues. Germline-derived CDR1 and CDR2 are SQVTM and ANQGSEA. The chain's CDR3 is CSVGARDSEQYF. The CDR3 coding sequence is TGCAGCGTTGGGGCAAGAGACTCGGAGCAGTACTTC.

This clone was counted many times. The V gene is TRBV11-2, the J gene TRBJ2-3, with 7 positions matching TRBD2. Germline trimming cut 2 bases from V and 2 bases from J; bases unmatched to any gene: 13. The CDR3 sequence is 18 residues long. Germline V gives CDR1 SGHAT, CDR2 FQNNGV. For the CDR3, the DNA is TGTGCCAGCAGCTTACGATTTGGCGGGAGTGGGTCCACAGATACGCAGTATTTT. As protein: CASSLRFGGSGSTDTQYF.

The table lists this clone with a few counts. The chain has TRBV10-3 and TRBJ2-1, with D perhaps TRBD2 (6 bases). Germline lookup yields CDR1 ENHRY and CDR2 SYGVKD. This CDR3 is built from 16 residues. V was shortened by 5 bases and J by 7 bases, with 21 bases between the two germline ends. CDR3 amino acids: CAISKQTVLASNEQFF. The CDR3 region has the DNA TGTGCCATCAGTAAACAGACTGTACTAGCTTCGAATGAGCAGTTCTTC.